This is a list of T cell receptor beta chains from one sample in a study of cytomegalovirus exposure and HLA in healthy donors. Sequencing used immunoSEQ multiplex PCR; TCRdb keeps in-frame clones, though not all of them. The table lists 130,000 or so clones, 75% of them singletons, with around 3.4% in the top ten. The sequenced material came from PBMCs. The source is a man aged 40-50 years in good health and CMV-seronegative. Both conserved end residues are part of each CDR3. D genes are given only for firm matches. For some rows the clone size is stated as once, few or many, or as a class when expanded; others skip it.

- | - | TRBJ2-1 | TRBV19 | TGTGCCAGTAGTGTGATTACTTACGTCCATTTCTACAATGAGCAGTTCTTC | CASSVITYVHFYNEQFF
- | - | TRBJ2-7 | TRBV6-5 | TGTGCCACGAGCCCCCTGGCGGGGTCCTACGAGCAGTACTTC | CATSPLAGSYEQYF
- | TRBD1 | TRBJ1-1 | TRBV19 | TGTGCCAGTAGTATGCAAGGACAGGGACCGAACACTGAAGCTTTCTTT | CASSMQGQGPNTEAFF
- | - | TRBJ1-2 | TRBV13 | TGTGCCAGCAGCTTAGTTGGGGGGACTGGCTATGGCTACACCTTC | CASSLVGGTGYGYTF
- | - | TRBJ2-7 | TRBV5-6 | TGTGCCAGCAGCCCCCGCCTTGGAGACGAGCAGTACTTC | CASSPRLGDEQYF
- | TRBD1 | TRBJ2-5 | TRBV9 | TGTGCCAGCAGCCCCCAGGGGGGACAGGGGGAGACCCAGTACTTC | CASSPQGGQGETQYF
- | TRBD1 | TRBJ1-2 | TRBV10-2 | TGCGCCAGCAGACAGGGGGCGGGCGGCTACACCTTC | CASRQGAGGYTF
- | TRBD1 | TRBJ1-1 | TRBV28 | TGTGCCAGCAGCCCGTGGGGTCCGGACAGGGGTCTGACTGAAGCTTTCTTT | CASSPWGPDRGLTEAFF
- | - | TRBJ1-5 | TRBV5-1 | TGCGCCAGCAGCTTCGACGGGTTAGCGGAGCCCCAGCATTTT | CASSFDGLAEPQHF
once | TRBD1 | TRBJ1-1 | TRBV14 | TGTGCCAGCAGCCAAGATTTGGGACAGCTACTGAACACTGAAGCTTTCTTT | CASSQDLGQLLNTEAFF
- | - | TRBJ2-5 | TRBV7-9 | TGTGCCAGCAGCTTAGAGGCCGAGTCGTGGGAGCAGTACTTC | CASSLEAESWEQYF
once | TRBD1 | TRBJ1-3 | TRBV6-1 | TGTGCCAGCAGTGGGGGACAGGGGGCATCTGGGTACACCATATATTTT | CASSGGQGASGYTIYF